One sample yielded the 17 T cell receptor beta chains listed below, sequenced in a study of T cell repertoires in cytomegalovirus infection. TCRdb ran MiXCR on the reads and lists one entry per CDR3 protein. The top ten hold 2.8% of the sample, which has about 740,000 distinct CDR3 sequences, less than 40% seen once. The sequenced material came from PBMCs. All receptors come from a human donor in good health (CMV status not recorded). Some clones in this sample may be carry-over from other donors' samples.

The V and J genes are TRBV28 and TRBJ2-2, with TRBD1 identical over 7 bases. CDR1 and CDR2 (germline): MDHEN, SYDVKM. The CDR3 is 14 amino acids. Trimming cost V 2 bases and J 5 bases; bases outside gene matches: 2. CDR3 in amino acids: CASSLGTVTGELFF. The CDR3, as DNA: TGTGCCAGCAGTTTAGGGACAGTAACCGGGGAGCTGTTTTTT. The whole variable domain, filled in from reference TRBV28 and TRBJ2-2, reads DVKVTQSSRYLVKRTGEKVFLECVQDMDHENMFWYRQDPGLGLRLIYFSYDVKMKEKGDIPEGYSVSREKKERFSLILESASTNQTSMYLCASSLGTVTGELFFGEGSRLTVL.

J is TRBJ2-3 and V is TRBV28; the match to TRBD2 covers 10 bases. The V and J ends lost 6 bases and 6 bases, in that order; junction bases with no gene match: 6. The germline CDR1 and CDR2 sequences are MDHEN and SYDVKM. This CDR3 is built from 14 residues. The DNA of the CDR3 is TGTGCCAGCAGGGTAGCGGGGGGCGATGATACGCAGTATTTT. It translates to CASRVAGGDDTQYF. Full variable domain (rest looked up from reference TRBV28 and TRBJ2-3): DVKVTQSSRYLVKRTGEKVFLECVQDMDHENMFWYRQDPGLGLRLIYFSYDVKMKEKGDIPEGYSVSREKKERFSLILESASTNQTSMYLCASRVAGGDDTQYFGPGTRLTVL.

V usage is TRBV7-2 and J usage is TRBJ2-2; a possible D gene is TRBD2 (6 bases). V was clipped by 5 bases and J by 3 bases, with 13 bases between them. CDR3 length equals 15 residues. Germline values: CDR1 SGHTA, CDR2 FQGNSA. CDR3 DNA: TGTGCCAGCAGCCACGGGACGGGGGACACCGGGGAGCTGTTTTTT. This translates into CASSHGTGDTGELFF.

There are many counts of this clonotype. The V call is TRBV7-2, the J call TRBJ1-6, with a tentative D call TRBD1 (5 bases). The CDR3 extends over 16 amino acids. Germline loops: CDR1 SGHTA, CDR2 FQGNSA. V shed 4 bases and J shed 11 bases, with 21 bases lying between them. CDR3 amino acids: CASSSHLGGAKAPLHF. The CDR3 region has the DNA TGTGCCAGCAGCTCACATTTAGGCGGGGCTAAGGCACCCCTCCACTTT.

This clonotype was seen only a few times. The chain employs TRBV29-1 and TRBJ1-2; 7 bases match TRBD1. Germline V gene sequence: CDR1 SQVTM, CDR2 ANQGSEA. The CDR3 is 12 amino acids. V lost 6 bases and J lost 8; bases outside the gene matches: 9. This CDR3 reads CSVTKRQGGYTF. In DNA, the CDR3 is TGCAGCGTAACGAAACGACAGGGCGGCTACACCTTC.

V is TRBV9 and J is TRBJ2-5, with TRBD1 matching over 8 bases. The trim removed 5 bases at V and 4 bases at J, leaving 10 bases unmatched. This CDR3 comprises 15 residues. Germline V gene data show CDR1 as SGDLS and CDR2 as YYNGEE. In DNA form, the CDR3 reads TGTGCCAGCAGTTTGAGAACAGGGGGAGTAGAGACCCAGTACTTC. Its protein is CASSLRTGGVETQYF.

The chain recombines TRBV20-1 with TRBJ1-2; D is possibly TRBD1 (5 bases). V was trimmed by 1 base and J by 3 bases, leaving 24 bases between them. This CDR3 is built from 18 residues. CDR1 is DFQATT and CDR2 is SNEGSKA in the germline V gene (reference sequence). CDR3 loop: CSARVVRRRGGVYYGYTF. CDR3 DNA sequence: TGCAGTGCTAGAGTGGTTCGGAGGAGGGGTGGTGTGTACTATGGCTACACCTTC.

This chain joins TRBV6-1 and TRBJ2-1; TRBD1 matches 7 bases. Germline CDR1 is MNHNS and CDR2 is SASEGT. The CDR3 is made up of 17 amino acids. Losses at the gene ends were 2 bases for V and 5 bases for J; bases not matched to a gene: 12. CDR3 amino acids: CASSEIPDRAFHNEQFF. In nucleotides, the CDR3 is TGTGCCAGCAGTGAAATCCCCGACAGGGCGTTTCACAATGAGCAGTTCTTC.

This clonotype was observed a handful of times. The chain combines TRBV12-3 or TRBV12-4 with TRBJ1-2; no definite D call. Trimming took off 7 bases at V and 6 bases at J, with 15 bases between the two ends. This CDR3 has 13 amino acids. CDR3 protein: CASTLMMGDGYTF. CDR3 bases: TGTGCCAGCACTCTTATGATGGGCGATGGCTACACCTTC.

This clonotype was recorded a few times. The DNA for the CDR3 is TGCAGCGCGATCGAGGGACATGACAATGAGCAGTTCTTC. It is translated as CSAIEGHDNEQFF. The chain combines TRBV29-1 with TRBJ2-1; tentatively, D is TRBD1 (6 bases). The germline CDR1 and CDR2 sequences are SQVTM and ANQGSEA. Trimming removed 7 bases from V and 5 bases from J, with 15 bases in between. This CDR3 spans 13 amino acids.

The V gene is TRBV7-6, the J gene TRBJ2-2, with D perhaps TRBD1 or TRBD2 (5 bases each). CDR3 length: 17 residues. From germline, CDR1 is SGHVS and CDR2 FNYEAQ. Trimming removed 1 base from V and 6 bases from J, with 18 bases in between. The CDR3: CASSLGMSGTPAGELFF. The DNA of the CDR3 is TGTGCCAGCAGCTTAGGGATGTCCGGGACCCCGGCCGGGGAGCTGTTTTTT.

At least ten counts were recorded for this clonotype. The J gene is TRBJ2-6, the V gene TRBV2, with D unclear. The germline V gene encodes CDR1 SNHLY and CDR2 FYNNEI. The CDR3 totals 14 residues. The ends were cut back, 6 bases at V and 4 bases at J, with 10 bases in the middle. In DNA form, the CDR3 reads TGTGCCAGCAGGCCCGGTGCCGGGGCCAACGTCCTGACTTTC. This codes for CASRPGAGANVLTF.

The V and J genes are TRBV12-3 or TRBV12-4 and TRBJ1-4; D is perhaps TRBD1 (5 bases). The CDR3 totals 16 residues. The ends were cut back, 5 bases at V and 0 bases at J, with 13 bases in the middle. In DNA form, the CDR3 reads TGTGCCAGCAGTGGGGAGACAGAGGCAACTAATGAAAAACTGTTTTTT. It yields the protein CASSGETEATNEKLFF.

The chain employs TRBV28 and TRBJ1-2; the D gene is possibly TRBD1 (6 bases). This CDR3 is built from 15 residues. CDR1 and CDR2 from the germline V gene are MDHEN and SYDVKM. The V end lost 3 bases, the J end lost 8 bases, and 19 bases lay between the germline ends. In DNA form, the CDR3 reads TGTGCCAGCAGTTTCCCGAAGGGGGGGTGGGGCGGCTACACCTTC. The encoded protein is CASSFPKGGWGGYTF.

This sequence joins TRBV19 and TRBJ2-1; TRBD2 might be the D (5 bases). V gave up 5 bases and J gave up 8 bases, with 19 bases separating them. There are 15 residues in the CDR3. The germline CDR1 and CDR2 sequences are LNHDA and SQIVND (reference sequence). CDR3 sequence (DNA): TGTGCCAGTAGTGTGGGAGTACCTTCAGGATATGAGCAGTTCTTC. Translated, it gives CASSVGVPSGYEQFF.

With respect to this clonotype: Germline is not matched at one junction end, which may reflect a read error. The genes are TRBV28 and TRBJ1-2; D remains ambiguous. The CDR3 is made up of 12 amino acids. The V gene's germline CDR1 is MDHEN and CDR2 SYDVKM. The CDR3 sequence: CASSLTQYDYTF. The DNA for the CDR3 is TGTGCCAGCAGTTTGACGCAGTATGACTACACCTTC.

The gene calls are TRBV5-1 and TRBJ2-5; D remains ambiguous. Germline V gives CDR1 SGHRS, CDR2 YFSETQ. V shed 4 bases and J shed 5 bases, with 21 bases lying between them. The CDR3 has 16 amino acids. DNA of the CDR3: TGCGCCAGCAGCCCTCACTCCCAAGCTACGAGGGAGACCCAGTACTTC. Protein: CASSPHSQATRETQYF.